The 29 T cell receptor beta chains below were found in one sample sequenced in a study of spatial heterogeneity in lung cancer (dated by TCRdb to the late 2010s). The receptor library was made with 5' RACE. Instrument on record: NextSeq 500. TCRdb reprocessing: public reads trimmed at Q25 with fastp, clones called with MiXCR, in-frame beta chains kept. Entries that share a CDR3 protein sequence are merged under the most common genes and DNA. The sample table lists some 29,000 distinct CDR3 sequences, 8.4% of them with a count of one. Around 34% of the sample lies in the top ten. The time point label, as the study defines it: sample taken at primary tumor resection. TCR sequencing used whole RNA extracted from tumor and nontumor lung tissue, or from cryopreserved PBMC samples, without cell sorting. The starting material was PBMCs, obtained at surgery. The origin of the receptors is a female donor with early-stage non-small cell lung cancer.

This clonotype was detected many times. The rearrangement joins TRBV11-3 to TRBJ1-3; D is unclear. The germline V gene has CDR1 SGHNT and CDR2 YENEEA. V was shortened by 5 bases and J by 0 bases, with 14 bases between the two germline ends. CDR3 length: 16 residues. CDR3 in amino acids: CASSTYFDGSGNTIYF. The CDR3 DNA sequence: TGTGCCAGCAGCACTTACTTCGACGGCTCTGGAAACACCATATATTTT.

This clonotype was counted a few times. The chain couples TRBV7-9 to TRBJ1-5, with D perhaps TRBD1 (6 bases). The CDR3 loop spans 13 amino acids. Trimming cost V 5 bases and J 6 bases, with 11 bases left between them. Per the germline V gene, CDR1 is SEHNR and CDR2 is FQNEAQ (reference sequence). The CDR3 reads CASSPGEGQPQHF. CDR3 sequence (DNA): TGTGCCAGCAGCCCAGGGGAAGGTCAGCCCCAGCATTTT.

This clonotype was counted between two and nine times. The chain employs TRBV30 and TRBJ2-5, with D possibly being TRBD2 (6 bases). The germline gives CDR1 GTSNPN, CDR2 SVGIG (reference sequence). CDR3 length: 12 amino acids. Trimming stripped 7 bases from V and 1 base from J, with 10 bases between. CDR3 DNA sequence: TGTGCCTCTCGGGACTCCCAAGAGACCCAGTACTTC. Amino acids: CASRDSQETQYF.

The chain's CDR3 is CASSPNSENIQYF. The CDR3, as DNA: TGTGCCAGCTCACCAAATTCCGAAAACATTCAGTACTTC. The chain uses TRBV18 and TRBJ2-4, with unresolved D. Germline V gene sequence: CDR1 KGHSH, CDR2 LQKENI. V was trimmed by 2 bases and J by 5 bases, leaving 7 bases between them. The CDR3 loop spans 13 amino acids.

This clonotype was found a few times. V and J are TRBV20-1 and TRBJ2-7; D uncertain. The CDR3 covers 15 residues. The ends were cut back, 6 bases at V and 0 bases at J, with 18 bases in the middle. CDR1 is DFQATT and CDR2 is SNEGSKA in the germline V gene (reference sequence). The CDR3 sequence is CSARTQESLSYEQYF. The CDR3 region has the DNA TGCAGTGCAAGAACCCAAGAAAGCCTCTCCTACGAGCAGTACTTC.

This clonotype has at least ten counts. This chain's CDR3 is CATQSSNTEAFF. In nucleotides, the CDR3 is TGTGCCACCCAGTCCTCGAACACTGAAGCTTTCTTT. The chain is built from TRBV6-5 and TRBJ1-1; D unresolved. V was shortened by 10 bases and J by 1 base, with 10 bases between the two germline ends. Germline V CDR1 and CDR2: MNHEY, SVGAGI. This CDR3 is built from 12 residues.

This clonotype was detected many times. The chain recombines TRBV28 with TRBJ2-5, with 7 bases aligning to TRBD2. This CDR3 is 14 amino acids long. Germline CDR1 and CDR2: MDHEN and SYDVKM. V trimming: 5 bases; J trimming: 6 bases; junction bases outside the gene matches: 9. Here the CDR3 DNA reads TGTGCCAGCAGTACCGCGGGGGTAGGGAAGACCCAGTACTTC. It translates to CASSTAGVGKTQYF.

The genes are TRBV5-6 and TRBJ1-1; the D is unclear. Germline V gene lookup returns CDR1 SGHDT and CDR2 YYEEEE. The CDR3 contains 13 residues. V gave up 1 base and J gave up 3 bases, with 7 bases separating them. The CDR3 DNA is TGTGCCAGCAGCTTGCAGGTATACACTGAAGCTTTCTTT. Its translation: CASSLQVYTEAFF.

The rearrangement links TRBV20-1 to TRBJ2-7; TRBD2 agrees at 11 bases. The germline gives CDR1 DFQATT, CDR2 SNEGSKA (reference sequence). This CDR3 is built from 15 residues. V lost 6 bases to trimming and J lost 3 bases; unmatched junction nucleotides: 10. Here the CDR3 DNA reads TGCAGTGCAAGACTAGCGGGAAGGAGGGACTACGAGCAGTACTTC. Translating it yields CSARLAGRRDYEQYF.

Regarding this clonotype: An end of the junction differs from the germline gene, which may be a read error. The V and J genes are TRBV5-1 and TRBJ2-3; D ambiguous. There are 14 residues in the CDR3. CDR1 and CDR2 from the germline V gene are SGHRS and YFSETQ. The DNA for the CDR3 is TGCGTCAGCAGCCACGGCCAACCCCCAGATACGCAGTATTTT. Translation gives CVSSHGQPPDTQYF.

This clonotype was observed many times. The chain carries TRBV15 and TRBJ1-5; 10 nucleotides align to TRBD1. The CDR3 has 17 residues. Looked up from germline, CDR1 is LNHNV and CDR2 is YYDKDF (reference sequence). V gave up 5 bases and J gave up 4 bases; unmatched junction bases: 11. Here the CDR3 reads CATSGTGTGVSNQPQHF. In DNA, the CDR3 is TGTGCCACCAGCGGGACCGGGACAGGGGTTAGTAATCAGCCCCAGCATTTT.

Concerning this clonotype: A single base separates this from a much larger clone, so it may be a read error. This chain's CDR3 is CASSFAQGVTNKQFF. CDR3 in DNA: TGTGCCAGCAGTTTTGCACAGGGGGTAACCAATAAGCAGTTCTTC. The gene calls are TRBV12-3 or TRBV12-4 and TRBJ2-1; 8 bases match TRBD1. This CDR3 region has 15 residues.

This clonotype was recorded many times. The chain combines TRBV12-3 or TRBV12-4 with TRBJ2-2; D gene ambiguous. V lost 7 bases, J lost 1 base, and 13 bases lay in between. The CDR3 consists of 15 residues. CDR3 loop: CASKLGTQNTGELFF. CDR3 in DNA: TGTGCCAGCAAATTGGGTACCCAGAACACCGGGGAGCTGTTTTTT.

This clonotype was recorded many times. The rearrangement links TRBV15 to TRBJ1-6; D gene ambiguous. V was shortened by 0 bases and J by 9 bases, with 6 bases between the two germline ends. Germline V gene lookup returns CDR1 LNHNV and CDR2 YYDKDF (reference sequence). CDR3 size: 13 residues. CDR3 loop: CATSRDLGSPLHF. In DNA, the CDR3 is TGTGCCACCAGCAGAGATCTGGGTTCACCCCTCCACTTT.

This clonotype was picked up many times. The CDR3 DNA reads as TGTGCCAGCAGCCAGGTGGTTGTCACCGGGGAGCTGTTTTTT. Protein sequence: CASSQVVVTGELFF. The chain is built from TRBV14 and TRBJ2-2; no definite D call. Germline V gene data show CDR1 as SGHDN and CDR2 as FVKESK. V was clipped by 3 bases and J by 4 bases, with 9 bases between them. The CDR3 has 14 residues.

This clonotype was seen many times. The V and J genes are TRBV5-1 and TRBJ1-2, with D unclear. Trimming shortened V by 1 base and J by 4 bases, and 8 bases separated the two germline ends. CDR1 and CDR2 (germline): SGHRS, YFSETQ. The CDR3 spans 13 residues. CDR3 DNA: TGCGCCAGCAGCTTGATGGAGGGCTATGGCTACACCTTC. This encodes CASSLMEGYGYTF.

Only a few counts were recorded for this clonotype. The CDR3 region is CASSFRLAGNTDTQYF. The CDR3 DNA reads as TGCGCCAGCAGCTTCAGACTAGCGGGAAATACAGATACGCAGTATTTT. The chain couples TRBV5-1 to TRBJ2-3; 11 nucleotides agree with TRBD2. The germline V gene has CDR1 SGHRS and CDR2 YFSETQ. The CDR3 is made up of 16 amino acids. The V segment lost 2 bases and the J segment 3 bases; nucleotides outside the gene matches: 5. Variable domain in full (rest from reference TRBV5-1 and TRBJ2-3): KAGVTQTPRYLIKTRGQQVTLSCSPISGHRSVSWYQQTPGQGLQFLFEYFSETQRNKGNFPGRFSGRQFSNSRSEMNVSTLELGDSALYLCASSFRLAGNTDTQYFGPGTRLTVL.

The chain employs TRBV2 and TRBJ2-3; 9 bases fit TRBD2. V was pared by 3 bases and J by 1 base, with 2 bases of the junction left unmatched. CDR1 and CDR2 from the germline V gene are SNHLY and FYNNEI. The CDR3 contains 15 residues. Here the CDR3 reads CASSEGGRGTDTQYF. CDR3 DNA: TGTGCCAGCAGTGAGGGCGGGAGGGGCACAGATACGCAGTATTTT.

This clonotype appeared many times. The chain is built from TRBV28 and TRBJ2-7, with 9 nucleotides matching TRBD1. Looked up from germline, CDR1 is MDHEN and CDR2 is SYDVKM. The trim removed 5 bases at V and 5 bases at J, leaving 10 bases unmatched. The CDR3 sequence is 15 residues long. CDR3 amino acids: CASSPGTGKSNEQYF. CDR3 in DNA: TGTGCCAGCAGTCCTGGGACAGGGAAGAGCAACGAGCAGTACTTC.

There are many counts of this clonotype. CDR3 bases: TGCAGCACCGGGACTAGCGGGAGGATCTACAATGAGCAGTTCTTC. It yields the protein CSTGTSGRIYNEQFF. The V and J genes are TRBV29-1 and TRBJ2-1; 15 nucleotides match TRBD2. The CDR3 length is 15 residues. CDR1 and CDR2 from the germline V gene are SQVTM and ANQGSEA. V shed 8 bases and J 3 bases; nucleotides not matched to a gene: 5.

The chain uses TRBV14 and TRBJ2-1; 14 bases fit TRBD2. V lost 4 bases to trimming and J lost 8 bases; unmatched junction nucleotides: 4. Germline V gene sequence: CDR1 SGHDN, CDR2 FVKESK. This CDR3 is 15 amino acids long. CDR3 nucleotides: TGTGCCAGCAGCCGAGGGACTAGCGGGAGCCATGAGCAGTTCTTC. This translates into CASSRGTSGSHEQFF.

This clonotype showed up just a few times. V is TRBV5-8 and J is TRBJ1-1, with a possible D match to TRBD1 (5 bases). The germline V and J ends were trimmed by 4 bases and 1 base, with 17 bases remaining between them. Germline CDR1 reads SGHTS; CDR2 reads YDEGEE. This CDR3 contains 16 residues. CDR3 protein: CASSRISGGRNTEAFF. As DNA, the CDR3 is TGTGCCAGCAGCCGCATATCCGGGGGTAGGAACACTGAAGCTTTCTTT.

At least ten counts were recorded for this clonotype. V and J are TRBV20-1 and TRBJ1-1; 8 bases agree with TRBD1. The CDR3 is made up of 13 amino acids. The V gene's germline CDR1 is DFQATT and CDR2 SNEGSKA (reference sequence). V lost 2 bases and J lost 4; bases outside the gene matches: 3. The CDR3 bases are TGCAGTGCTAGACAGGGGGCGAGCACTGAAGCTTTCTTT. Translating it yields CSARQGASTEAFF.

The rearrangement links TRBV7-3 to TRBJ2-5; 12 bases line up with TRBD1. V lost 8 bases to trimming and J lost 5 bases; unmatched junction nucleotides: 9. This CDR3 is built from 15 residues. Germline CDR1 is SGHTA and CDR2 is FQGTGA. CDR3 protein: CASSRDRGRQETQYF. The DNA of the CDR3 is TGTGCCAGCTCCCGGGACAGGGGGCGTCAGGAGACCCAGTACTTC.

This clonotype was recorded at least ten times. The chain joins TRBV30 to TRBJ1-3; D remains ambiguous. Trimming left V 4 bases short and J 0 bases short, with 10 bases between. The CDR3 loop spans 14 amino acids. CDR1 and CDR2 from the germline V gene are GTSNPN and SVGIG (reference sequence). The CDR3 DNA sequence: TGTGCCTGGAATAGAAGAAGCTCTGGAAACACCATATATTTT. This gives the protein CAWNRRSSGNTIYF.

Many counts were recorded for this clonotype. The chain recombines TRBV2 with TRBJ2-1; 10 bases are a match to TRBD2. There are 15 residues in the CDR3. The J segment lost 6 bases and the V segment lost 4 bases, leaving 6 bases of the junction unmatched. Germline CDR1 SNHLY, CDR2 FYNNEI. The CDR3 protein is CASSASGSRINEQFF. CDR3 DNA: TGTGCCAGCAGTGCTAGCGGGAGTCGGATCAATGAGCAGTTCTTC. The entire variable domain, with the rest obtained from reference TRBV2 and TRBJ2-1, is as follows: EPEVTQTPSHQVTQMGQEVILRCVPISNHLYFYWYRQILGQKVEFLVSFYNNEISEKSEIFDDQFSVERPDGSNFTLKIRSTKLEDSAMYFCASSASGSRINEQFFGPGTRLTVL.

There are a few counts of this clonotype. The gene calls are TRBV27 and TRBJ2-3; 7 bases agree with TRBD1. This CDR3 has 15 amino acids. V lost 5 bases and J lost 2; bases outside the gene matches: 7. Germline CDR1 MNHEY, CDR2 SMNVEV (reference sequence). The CDR3 spells CASSPGDRFTDTQYF. The CDR3 DNA reads as TGTGCCAGCAGTCCAGGGGACAGATTCACAGATACGCAGTATTTT.

This clonotype was observed many times. V and J are TRBV5-6 and TRBJ2-5; 15 positions match TRBD2. This CDR3 spans 16 amino acids. Germline V gene sequence: CDR1 SGHDT, CDR2 YYEEEE. V was pared by 4 bases and J by 6 bases, with 7 bases of the junction left unmatched. CDR3 sequence (DNA): TGTGCCAGCAGCCCCGGAGGACTAGCGGGAGGGAAGACCCAGTACTTC. Its protein product is CASSPGGLAGGKTQYF.

A few counts support this clonotype. The V call is TRBV6-2 or TRBV6-3, the J call TRBJ2-3, with 8 bases matching TRBD1. The CDR3 covers 15 residues. Per germline, CDR1 MNHEY and CDR2 SVGEGT. V lost 2 bases and J lost 2; bases outside the gene matches: 3. Here the CDR3 reads CASSYEDRATDTQYF. CDR3 DNA: TGTGCCAGCAGTTACGAGGACAGGGCCACAGATACGCAGTATTTT.